The 13 T cell receptor beta chains listed next were all sequenced from one sample in a study of early T cells in non-severe SARS-CoV-2 infection. TCRdb recomputed calls from the 5' RACE reads with MiXCR, one row per CDR3 protein. This sample has 50,000 to 75,000 distinct CDR3 sequences, with 12% found just once. This specimen consisted of whole blood, obtained at baseline. The receptors here all came from an adult who was a healthcare worker with PCR-confirmed SARS-CoV-2 infection or an uninfected control (not recorded which). The donor label of this sample is uncertain.

This clonotype was found a few times. The V gene is TRBV4-1, the J gene TRBJ2-3, with TRBD2 matching 15 bases. Germline CDR1 is MGHRA and CDR2 is YSYEKL. Trimming at V came to 4 bases and at J to 1 base, leaving 6 bases not matched to a gene. This CDR3 is built from 18 residues. The CDR3 sequence is CASSRGLAGGPRTDTQYF. CDR3 sequence (DNA): TGCGCCAGCAGCCGAGGACTAGCGGGGGGGCCCCGCACAGATACGCAGTATTTT.

This clonotype was recorded a few times. This chain links TRBV20-1 with TRBJ2-3; D possibly corresponds to TRBD1 (5 bases). V lost 6 bases and J lost 3, with 19 bases in between. CDR1 and CDR2 (germline): DFQATT, SNEGSKA (reference sequence). This CDR3 has 15 amino acids. This CDR3 is CSALRTPWETDTQYF. For the CDR3, the DNA is TGCAGTGCCCTTCGGACACCCTGGGAAACAGATACGCAGTATTTT.

This clonotype was found a few times. The J gene is TRBJ1-5, the V gene TRBV7-7; 7 bases fit TRBD1. CDR3 length: 16 residues. V dropped 4 bases and J dropped 6; count of bases not matched to a gene: 12. Per germline, CDR1 SSHAT and CDR2 FNYEAQ (reference sequence). The chain's CDR3 is CASSSVLDREGQPQHF. The CDR3 DNA sequence: TGTGCCAGCAGCTCCGTCCTTGACAGGGAGGGTCAGCCCCAGCATTTT.

This clonotype was observed a handful of times. The V and J genes are TRBV29-1 and TRBJ2-2, with a tentative D call TRBD2 (6 bases). Between the trimmed V and J ends, which lost 4 bases and 1 base, there was a span of 16 bases. The CDR3 is made up of 16 amino acids. Germline V gene data show CDR1 as SQVTM and CDR2 as ANQGSEA. CDR3 DNA sequence: TGCAGCGTTGTCCTGCCGGGGGATAGGAACACCGGGGAGCTGTTTTTT. It codes for CSVVLPGDRNTGELFF.

In its sample, this clonotype was seen a few times. V gene TRBV5-1 combines with J gene TRBJ1-1; 7 nucleotides agree with TRBD1. The V segment lost 4 bases and the J segment 1 base; nucleotides outside the gene matches: 4. The CDR3 sequence is 14 residues long. CDR1 and CDR2 (germline): SGHRS, YFSETQ. The CDR3 region has the DNA TGCGCCAGCAGCCCGGGACAGACGAACACTGAAGCTTTCTTT. Residues: CASSPGQTNTEAFF.

The chain employs TRBV30 and TRBJ1-1, with a weak D call TRBD1 (6 bases). Germline loops: CDR1 GTSNPN, CDR2 SVGIG (reference sequence). V was trimmed by 2 bases and J by 4 bases, leaving 8 bases between them. The CDR3 covers 12 residues. CDR3 sequence reads: CAWSTGLTEAFF. In DNA, the CDR3 is TGTGCCTGGAGTACAGGGCTCACTGAAGCTTTCTTT.

This clonotype has only a few counts. This sequence joins TRBV10-2 and TRBJ2-2; D possibly matches TRBD1 or TRBD2 (5 bases each). The CDR3 consists of 14 residues. From germline, CDR1 is WSHSY and CDR2 SAAADI. V lost 7 bases and J lost 5, with 14 bases in between. The CDR3 is CASMWGTGTGELFF. The CDR3 DNA reads as TGCGCCAGCATGTGGGGCACGGGGACCGGGGAGCTGTTTTTT.

This clonotype was detected many times. This chain connects TRBV10-1 to TRBJ2-7, with TRBD1 matching over 8 bases. CDR1 and CDR2 from the germline V gene are WNHNN and SYGVQD (reference sequence). With 10 bases clipped from V and 2 bases from J, the junction kept 13 bases outside the gene matches. CDR3 length equals 15 residues. This chain's CDR3 is CATYPAGQVAYEQYV. The DNA of the CDR3 is TGCGCCACCTACCCCGCGGGACAGGTGGCCTACGAGCAGTACGTC.

This clonotype is a singleton in its sample. The V and J genes are TRBV29-1 and TRBJ1-2; 7 bases are shared with TRBD1. CDR3 length: 12 residues. V lost 5 bases to trimming and J lost 7 bases; unmatched junction nucleotides: 7. Germline V gene data show CDR1 as SQVTM and CDR2 as ANQGSEA. The CDR3 reads CSVNGQGGGYTF. The CDR3 region has the DNA TGCAGCGTTAACGGGCAGGGGGGTGGCTACACCTTC. Full variable domain (outside the CDR3, taken from reference TRBV29-1 and TRBJ1-2): SAVISQKPSRDICQRGTSLTIQCQVDSQVTMMFWYRQQPGQSLTLIATANQGSEATYESGFVIDKFPISRPNLTFSTLTVSNMSPEDSSIYLCSVNGQGGGYTFGSGTRLTVV.

This clonotype has at least ten counts. The chain couples TRBV4-1 to TRBJ1-3; no reliable D call. Germline loops: CDR1 MGHRA, CDR2 YSYEKL. This CDR3 comprises 17 residues. V was trimmed by 1 base and J by 0 bases, leaving 13 bases between them. For the CDR3, the DNA is TGCGCCAGCAGCCAAGGAGTTGGACTGATCTCTGGAAACACCATATATTTT. As protein: CASSQGVGLISGNTIYF.

The table lists this clonotype with many counts. V and J are TRBV19 and TRBJ2-1; TRBD1 agrees at 9 bases. J gave up 10 bases and V 4 bases, and 11 bases lay outside the gene matches. The CDR3 is 15 residues long. Germline CDR1 reads LNHDA; CDR2 reads SQIVND (reference sequence). In DNA form, the CDR3 reads TGTGCCAGTAGTAGCGCTCCTATACAGGGGGCCGAGCAGTTCTTC. Translation: CASSSAPIQGAEQFF.

This clonotype has just a few counts. The chain has TRBV6-5 and TRBJ2-5; D is unresolved. Trimming removed 8 bases at V and 1 base at J, with 8 bases between. The CDR3 is 12 amino acids. The V gene's germline CDR1 is MNHEY and CDR2 SVGAGI. DNA of the CDR3: TGTGCCAGCGGGCGGCCCCAAGAGACCCAGTACTTC. Translated: CASGRPQETQYF.

This chain links TRBV28 with TRBJ2-2, with D unresolved. Germline values: CDR1 MDHEN, CDR2 SYDVKM. V gave up 6 bases and J gave up 3 bases, with 11 bases separating them. The CDR3 extends over 14 amino acids. The CDR3, as DNA: TGTGCCAGCAGGGCCCCGTGGGACACCGGGGAGCTGTTTTTT. It specifies CASRAPWDTGELFF.